This T cell receptor (beta chain) was identified in a study of prognosis after radiotherapy for stage I lung cancer. Study-wide background: Radiotherapy used SBRT, divided into 3 to 5 fractions and reaching a biologically effective dose of at least 100 Gy. Concurrent therapy with stereotactic body radiotherapy was given to no patient.

Germline CDR1 and CDR2: SEHNR and FQNEAQ (reference sequence). There are 12 residues in the CDR3. V dropped 4 bases and J dropped 7 bases, with 7 bases sitting between them. This clonotype was detected many times. Starting from genomic DNA, TCR beta CDR3 was amplified through two-round multiplex PCR. First-round PCR employed TRBV- and TRBJ-specific primers for each gene. TCRdb used MiXCR to reprocess the multiplex PCR reads, holding one entry per CDR3 protein. The data hold approximately 31,000 distinct CDR3 sequences, with roughly 52% observed a single time. The receptor comes from a donor aged 50 or older with non-small cell lung cancer. V and J are TRBV7-9 and TRBJ1-4; D unclear. Sequenced here: PBMCs, sampled before or after stereotactic body radiation therapy (not recorded which). CDR3 nucleotides: TGTGCCAGCAGCTCCCCTGGTGAAAAACTGTTTTTT. It encodes CASSSPGEKLFF.